This passage covers 20 T cell receptor beta chains from one sample sequenced in a study of response to subunit inactivated influenza vaccine. TCRdb reprocessed the RT-PCR reads via MiXCR and lists one record per CDR3 protein. The data show over 750,000 distinct CDR3 sequences, with 21% seen just once and approximately 10% held by the top ten. This specimen consisted of PBMCs from blood, obtained less than 6 days after vaccination. Every receptor here comes from a man in his fifties who received an inactivated influenza vaccine.

This clonotype came up a few times. The chain carries TRBV4-3 and TRBJ1-2; 7 positions agree with TRBD1. With 1 base clipped from V and 4 bases from J, the junction kept 12 bases outside the gene matches. The germline V gene has CDR1 LGHNA and CDR2 YSLEER. CDR3 length equals 17 residues. This CDR3 is CASSQGYLQGIGYGYTF. The CDR3 DNA follows: TGCGCCAGCAGCCAAGGTTACCTACAGGGGATCGGCTATGGCTACACCTTC.

The V and J genes are TRBV4-3 and TRBJ1-2; 8 bases line up with TRBD1. After removal of 3 bases from V and 2 bases from J, the junction contained 5 bases not matched to a gene. Germline CDR1 reads LGHNA; CDR2 reads YSLEER. This CDR3 comprises 15 residues. This CDR3 reads CASSQGTGINYGYTF. The CDR3 DNA reads as TGCGCCAGCAGCCAGGGGACAGGTATCAACTATGGCTACACCTTC.

This sequence joins TRBV5-1 and TRBJ2-1; no reliable D call. The CDR3 covers 14 residues. Trimming shortened V by 0 bases and J by 6 bases, and 10 bases separated the two germline ends. From germline, CDR1 is SGHRS and CDR2 YFSETQ. The CDR3 DNA sequence: TGCGCCAGCAGCTTGGGGACCCAGATCAATGAGCAGTTCTTC. Translation: CASSLGTQINEQFF.

This clonotype came up a few times. This chain joins TRBV10-3 and TRBJ1-2; D is uncertain. The V and J ends lost 1 base and 7 bases respectively, with 7 bases between them. CDR1 is ENHRY and CDR2 is SYGVKD in the germline V gene. This CDR3 is built from 12 residues. Here the CDR3 DNA reads TGTGCCATCAGTGAGTTGGCGAGTGGCTACACCTTC. This translates into CAISELASGYTF.

V gene TRBV11-2 combines with J gene TRBJ2-7; D perhaps matches TRBD1 (6 bases). Deletions cut 5 bases from V and 2 bases from J, with 19 bases between. The CDR3 length is 16 residues. The germline V gene encodes CDR1 SGHAT and CDR2 FQNNGV. CDR3 region: CASSLSTGVLPYEQYF. Written as DNA, the CDR3 is TGTGCCAGCAGCCTCTCGACAGGAGTTCTCCCCTACGAGCAGTACTTC. Combining the CDR3 with reference TRBV11-2 and TRBJ2-7 gives the whole variable domain EAGVAQSPRYKIIEKRQSVAFWCNPISGHATLYWYQQILGQGPKLLIQFQNNGVVDDSQLPKDRFSAERLKGVDSTLKIQPAKLEDSAVYLCASSLSTGVLPYEQYFGPGTRLTVT.

The V call is TRBV3-1, the J call TRBJ1-1; D not certain. Trimming removed 0 bases at V and 1 base at J, with 9 bases between. The CDR3 totals 15 residues. The germline gives CDR1 LGHDT, CDR2 YNNKEL (reference sequence). CDR3 region: CASSQDMGWNTEAFF. CDR3 nucleotide sequence: TGTGCCAGCAGCCAAGACATGGGATGGAACACTGAAGCTTTCTTT.

This clonotype was found many times. The V and J genes are TRBV29-1 and TRBJ2-4; D unresolved. V lost 5 bases and J lost 8, with 13 bases in between. Germline V gives CDR1 SQVTM, CDR2 ANQGSEA. CDR3 length: 12 residues. CDR3 DNA: TGCAGCGTTTCCGGCGGTGGGGACATTCAGTACTTC. Protein product: CSVSGGGDIQYF.

The chain recombines TRBV6-6 with TRBJ1-2; D is ambiguous. The germline V gene has CDR1 MNHNY and CDR2 SVGAGI (reference sequence). The V end was cut by 2 bases, the J end by 3 bases, with 13 bases between. The CDR3 spans 15 residues. CDR3 loop: CASSYPGGLDYGYTF. The CDR3 region has the DNA TGTGCCAGCAGTTACCCTGGAGGACTTGACTATGGCTACACCTTC.

This clonotype was found a few times. This chain connects TRBV19 to TRBJ2-1, with D tentatively TRBD1 (6 bases). CDR3 length equals 16 residues. Trimming left V 4 bases short and J 0 bases short, with 13 bases between. The germline V gene has CDR1 LNHDA and CDR2 SQIVND (reference sequence). The CDR3 spells CASSTEGQSSYNEQFF. CDR3 nucleotide sequence: TGTGCCAGTAGTACAGAAGGACAGAGCTCCTACAATGAGCAGTTCTTC.

This chain uses TRBV7-2 with TRBJ1-2; D is ambiguous. CDR1 and CDR2 (germline): SGHTA, FQGNSA. Trimming took 1 base from V and 2 from J, leaving 8 bases between them. The CDR3 spans 14 residues. CDR3 nucleotides: TGTGCCAGCAGCTTAGACAGCGGCAACTATGGCTACACCTTC. Residues: CASSLDSGNYGYTF. The full variable domain, rest sourced from reference TRBV7-2 and TRBJ1-2, is GAGVSQSPSNKVTEKGKDVELRCDPISGHTALYWYRQSLGQGLEFLIYFQGNSAPDKSGLPSDRFSAERTGGSVSTLTIQRTQQEDSAVYLCASSLDSGNYGYTFGSGTRLTVV.

This clonotype was counted between two and nine times. Here the CDR3 reads CASSLEGTASTGELFF. The CDR3 bases are TGTGCCAGCAGCTTAGAAGGGACAGCCTCCACCGGGGAGCTGTTTTTT. This chain links TRBV7-2 with TRBJ2-2; 7 bases fit TRBD1. J was trimmed by 4 bases and V by 1 base; bases with no gene match: 6. Germline V lookup: CDR1 SGHTA, CDR2 FQGNSA. The CDR3 runs to 16 residues.

The CDR3 bases are TGTGCCAGCAGCAACGTACCGGGACAGGGTTACAATGAGCAGTTCTTC. Translated: CASSNVPGQGYNEQFF. The genes are TRBV5-8 and TRBJ2-1; 9 bases fit TRBD1. The CDR3 is 16 residues long. Germline V gene sequence: CDR1 SGHTS, CDR2 YDEGEE. Trimming at V came to 4 bases and at J to 4 bases, leaving 9 bases not matched to a gene.

V is TRBV12-3 or TRBV12-4 and J is TRBJ2-1; tentatively, D is TRBD2 (6 bases). This CDR3 is built from 13 residues. V lost 6 bases and J 8 bases, leaving 14 bases between the germline ends. The CDR3 region has the DNA TGTGCCAGCAGCCGGGACTGGACACATGAGCAGTTCTTC. Translation gives CASSRDWTHEQFF.

In its sample, this clonotype was seen many times. This chain uses TRBV27 with TRBJ2-1, with 9 bases fitting TRBD2. Germline assignment: CDR1 MNHEY and CDR2 SMNVEV (reference sequence). Trimming removed 2 bases from V and 9 bases from J; junction bases left unmatched: 5. The CDR3 consists of 14 residues. The chain's CDR3 is CASSLAGGPGEQFF. The CDR3 region has the DNA TGTGCCAGCAGTTTAGCGGGGGGGCCGGGTGAGCAGTTCTTC.

This clonotype was counted a few times. V and J are TRBV24-1 and TRBJ2-3; D is undetermined. Germline CDR1 reads KGHDR; CDR2 reads SFDVKD. The V gene lost 0 bases and the J gene lost 0 bases, with 9 bases spanning the gap. This CDR3 region has 16 residues. CDR3 in amino acids: CATSDLSAGSTDTQYF. In DNA form, the CDR3 reads TGTGCCACCAGTGATTTGTCGGCAGGTAGCACAGATACGCAGTATTTT.

The rearrangement uses TRBV5-1 and TRBJ2-7; unclear D gene. Trimming pared 0 bases from V and 6 bases from J, leaving 19 bases between. Germline V lookup: CDR1 SGHRS, CDR2 YFSETQ. CDR3 length equals 16 residues. The CDR3, as DNA: TGCGCCAGCAGCTTGGAACAGTCCAGCGTCCCCGTCGAGCAGTACTTC. Encoded protein: CASSLEQSSVPVEQYF. Variable domain in full (rest from reference TRBV5-1 and TRBJ2-7): KAGVTQTPRYLIKTRGQQVTLSCSPISGHRSVSWYQQTPGQGLQFLFEYFSETQRNKGNFPGRFSGRQFSNSRSEMNVSTLELGDSALYLCASSLEQSSVPVEQYFGPGTRLTVT.

This clonotype was seen a handful of times. This chain joins TRBV28 and TRBJ1-6; TRBD1 is a possible D gene (5 bases). CDR3 length: 14 amino acids. Germline V gene data show CDR1 as MDHEN and CDR2 as SYDVKM. With 3 bases removed from V and 9 bases from J, the gap between germline ends came to 12 bases. The CDR3 is CASSFGRGGSPLHF. The CDR3 bases are TGTGCCAGCAGTTTCGGAAGGGGCGGTTCACCCCTCCACTTT. Supplemented by reference TRBV28 and TRBJ1-6, the full variable domain reads DVKVTQSSRYLVKRTGEKVFLECVQDMDHENMFWYRQDPGLGLRLIYFSYDVKMKEKGDIPEGYSVSREKKERFSLILESASTNQTSMYLCASSFGRGGSPLHFGNGTRLTVT.

The sample holds a few counts of this clonotype. The chain uses TRBV19 and TRBJ1-2, with TRBD1 matching 8 bases. Germline V lookup: CDR1 LNHDA, CDR2 SQIVND (reference sequence). V shed 9 bases and J 3 bases; nucleotides not matched to a gene: 6. The CDR3 spans 13 residues. CDR3 DNA: TGTGCCAGCCGAACAGGGGGGCACTATGGCTACACCTTC. As protein: CASRTGGHYGYTF.

There are many counts of this clonotype. This sequence joins TRBV7-9 and TRBJ2-1; 7 nucleotides align to TRBD2. Germline V gene sequence: CDR1 SEHNR, CDR2 FQNEAQ (reference sequence). The V and J ends lost 5 bases and 0 bases, in that order; junction bases with no gene match: 7. The CDR3 runs to 16 residues. CDR3 DNA sequence: TGTGCCAGCAGCCCACGACTAGCCAACTCCTACAATGAGCAGTTCTTC. As protein: CASSPRLANSYNEQFF.

This clonotype was observed a handful of times. The chain links TRBV10-3 to TRBJ2-3; D possibly corresponds to TRBD2 (5 bases). The CDR3 length is 14 residues. Trimming pared 7 bases from V and 2 bases from J, leaving 13 bases between. Germline V lookup: CDR1 ENHRY, CDR2 SYGVKD. CDR3 loop: CAIMGGLYTDTQYF. The CDR3 DNA reads as TGTGCCATCATGGGCGGGCTATACACAGATACGCAGTATTTT.